The entry below gives a single T cell receptor beta chain sequence along with its context. This entry is derived from a study of blood T cell repertoires in COVID-19. Background on the study: Samples of COVID-19 (acute and convalescent) were obtained from the United States, Italy and Spain. Sample material is recorded as cDNA or gDNA derived from T cells, B-cell-depleted T cells, or PBMCs.

As processed by the authors: Estimates of nucleated cell counts were drawn from the amplification of reference gene primers. The assay was immunoSEQ multiplex PCR, and TCRdb's table has in-frame clones only and misses some. The V and J calls and clone size come from that table; D and trimming were worked out from the DNA. The table has under 75,000 clones, just over 85% seen once; the top ten hold roughly 2%. Germline loops: CDR1 SGHRS, CDR2 YFSETQ. The CDR3 is 20 amino acids. Trimming removed 2 bases at V and 2 bases at J, with 28 bases between. What was sequenced was peripheral blood. The J gene is TRBJ2-5, the V gene TRBV5-1; the D gene is possibly TRBD2 (7 bases). This receptor was identified in a man aged 25 to 45 with acute or convalescent COVID-19. Here the CDR3 DNA reads TGCGCCAGCAGCTTAAAAAGGGGGGGGCGCCCCCACCCCGTTCAAGAGACCCAGTACTTC. Its protein product is CASSLKRGGRPHPVQETQYF.